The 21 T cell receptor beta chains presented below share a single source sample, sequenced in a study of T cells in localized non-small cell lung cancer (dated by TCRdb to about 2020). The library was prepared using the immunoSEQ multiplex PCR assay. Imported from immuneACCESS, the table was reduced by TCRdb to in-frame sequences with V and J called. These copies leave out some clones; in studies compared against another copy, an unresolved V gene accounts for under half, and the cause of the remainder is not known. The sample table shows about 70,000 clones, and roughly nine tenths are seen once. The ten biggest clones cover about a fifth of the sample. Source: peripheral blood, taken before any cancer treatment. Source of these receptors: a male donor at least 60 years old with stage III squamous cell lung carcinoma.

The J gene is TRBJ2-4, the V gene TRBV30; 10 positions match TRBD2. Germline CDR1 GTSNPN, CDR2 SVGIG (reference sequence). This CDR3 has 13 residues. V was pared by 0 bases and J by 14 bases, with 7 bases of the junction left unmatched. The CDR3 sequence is CAWSVLAGHGEYF. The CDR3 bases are TGTGCCTGGAGTGTACTAGCGGGGCACGGGGAGTACTTC.

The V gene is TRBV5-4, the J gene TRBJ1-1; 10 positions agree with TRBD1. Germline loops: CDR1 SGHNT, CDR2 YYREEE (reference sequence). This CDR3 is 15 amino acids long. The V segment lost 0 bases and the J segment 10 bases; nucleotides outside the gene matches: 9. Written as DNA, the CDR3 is TGTGCCAGCAGCTTGGGTATAGACAGGGGGCGCGGAGCTTTCTTT. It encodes CASSLGIDRGRGAFF.

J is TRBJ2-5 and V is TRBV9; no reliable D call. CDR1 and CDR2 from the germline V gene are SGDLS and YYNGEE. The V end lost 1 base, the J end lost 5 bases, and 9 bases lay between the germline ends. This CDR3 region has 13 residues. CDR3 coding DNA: TGTGCCAGCAGCGTATTTGAGGACGAGACCCAGTACTTC. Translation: CASSVFEDETQYF.

The CDR3 loop reads CASSPGVRIMDEQYF. The CDR3 nucleotides are TGTGCCAGTAGCCCGGGGGTGAGGATCATGGACGAGCAGTACTTC. The genes are TRBV19 and TRBJ2-7; D perhaps matches TRBD2 (6 bases). Germline loops: CDR1 LNHDA, CDR2 SQIVND (reference sequence). The CDR3 length is 15 residues. Trimming stripped 6 bases from V and 5 bases from J, with 20 bases between.

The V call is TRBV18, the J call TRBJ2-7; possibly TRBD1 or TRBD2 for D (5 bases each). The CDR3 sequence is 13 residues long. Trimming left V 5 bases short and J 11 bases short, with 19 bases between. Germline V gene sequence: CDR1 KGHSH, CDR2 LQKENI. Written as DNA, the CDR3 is TGTGCCAGCTCATCCCGACAGCCAGTCGGGAAGTACTTC. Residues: CASSSRQPVGKYF.

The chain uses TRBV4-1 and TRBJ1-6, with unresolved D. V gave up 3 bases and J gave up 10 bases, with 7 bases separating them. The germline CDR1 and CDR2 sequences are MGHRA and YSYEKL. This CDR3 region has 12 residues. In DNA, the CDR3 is TGCGCCAGCAGCCACCTCGCCTCACCCCTCCACTTT. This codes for CASSHLASPLHF.

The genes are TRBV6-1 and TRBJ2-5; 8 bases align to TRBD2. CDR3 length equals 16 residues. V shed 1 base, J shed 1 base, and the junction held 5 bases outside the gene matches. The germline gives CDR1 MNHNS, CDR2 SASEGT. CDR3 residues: CASSEGIAGPQETQYF. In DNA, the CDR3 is TGTGCCAGCAGTGAAGGGATAGCGGGGCCCCAAGAGACCCAGTACTTC.

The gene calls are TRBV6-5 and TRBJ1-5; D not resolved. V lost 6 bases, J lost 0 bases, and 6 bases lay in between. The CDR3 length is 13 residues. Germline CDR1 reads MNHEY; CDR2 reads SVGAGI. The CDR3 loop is CASRQDSNQPQHF. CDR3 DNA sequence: TGTGCCAGCAGGCAGGATAGCAATCAGCCCCAGCATTTT.

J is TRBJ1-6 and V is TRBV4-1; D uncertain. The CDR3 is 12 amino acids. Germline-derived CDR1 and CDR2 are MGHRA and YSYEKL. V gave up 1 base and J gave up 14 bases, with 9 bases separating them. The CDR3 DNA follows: TGCGCCAGCAGCCAAGGCCGGGGAACCCTCCACTTT. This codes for CASSQGRGTLHF.

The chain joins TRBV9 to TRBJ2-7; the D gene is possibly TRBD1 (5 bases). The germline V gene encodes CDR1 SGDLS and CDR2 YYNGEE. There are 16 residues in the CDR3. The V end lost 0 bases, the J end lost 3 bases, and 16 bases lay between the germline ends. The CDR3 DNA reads TGTGCCAGCAGCGTAGAGGGCGCAGGGCTATTCTACGAGCAGTACTTC. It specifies CASSVEGAGLFYEQYF. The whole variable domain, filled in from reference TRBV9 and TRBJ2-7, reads DSGVTQTPKHLITATGQRVTLRCSPRSGDLSVYWYQQSLDQGLQFLIQYYNGEERAKGNILERFSAQQFPDLHSELNLSSLELGDSALYFCASSVEGAGLFYEQYFGPGTRLTVT.

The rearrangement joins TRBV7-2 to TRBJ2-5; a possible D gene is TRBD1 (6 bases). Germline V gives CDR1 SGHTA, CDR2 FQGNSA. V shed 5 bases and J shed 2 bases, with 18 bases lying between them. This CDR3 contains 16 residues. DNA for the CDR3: TGTGCCAGCAGCCTCCGGGACAACCTCCGTCAAGAGACCCAGTACTTC. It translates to CASSLRDNLRQETQYF.

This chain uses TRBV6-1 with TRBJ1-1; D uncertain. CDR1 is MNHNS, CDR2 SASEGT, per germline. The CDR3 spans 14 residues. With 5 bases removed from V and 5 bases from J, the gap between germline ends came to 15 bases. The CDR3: CASSPLKTGTEAFF. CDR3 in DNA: TGTGCCAGCAGTCCCCTAAAGACGGGGACTGAAGCTTTCTTT.

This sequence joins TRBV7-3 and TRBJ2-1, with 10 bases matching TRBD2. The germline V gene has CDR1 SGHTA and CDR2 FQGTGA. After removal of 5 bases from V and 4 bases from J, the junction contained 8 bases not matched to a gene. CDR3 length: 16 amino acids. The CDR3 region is CASSTLAGARYNEQFF. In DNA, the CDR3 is TGTGCCAGCAGCACCCTAGCGGGGGCCCGTTACAATGAGCAGTTCTTC.

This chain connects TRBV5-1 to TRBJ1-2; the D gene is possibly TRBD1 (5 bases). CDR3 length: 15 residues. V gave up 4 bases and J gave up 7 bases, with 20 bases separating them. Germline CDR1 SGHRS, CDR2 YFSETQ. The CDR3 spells CASSLIGQTTGGYTF. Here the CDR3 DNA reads TGCGCCAGCAGCCTTATCGGACAAACAACGGGTGGCTACACCTTC.

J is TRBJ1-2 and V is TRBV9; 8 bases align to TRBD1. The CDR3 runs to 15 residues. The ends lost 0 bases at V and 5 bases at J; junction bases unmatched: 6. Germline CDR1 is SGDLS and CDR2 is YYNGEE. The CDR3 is CASSVVGTGKYGYTF. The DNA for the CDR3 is TGTGCCAGCAGCGTAGTAGGGACAGGAAAGTATGGCTACACCTTC.

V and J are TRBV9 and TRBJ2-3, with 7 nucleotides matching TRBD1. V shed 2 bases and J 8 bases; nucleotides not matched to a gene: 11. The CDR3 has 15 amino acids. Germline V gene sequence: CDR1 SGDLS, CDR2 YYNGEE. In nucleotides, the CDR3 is TGTGCCAGCAGCGTTTTGCAGGGGCAGGGGGTTACGCAGTATTTT. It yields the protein CASSVLQGQGVTQYF.

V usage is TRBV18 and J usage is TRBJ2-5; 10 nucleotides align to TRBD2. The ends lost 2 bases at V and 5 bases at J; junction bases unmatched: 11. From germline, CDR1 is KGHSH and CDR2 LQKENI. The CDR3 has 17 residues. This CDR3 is CASSPETSGARGETQYF. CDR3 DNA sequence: TGTGCCAGCTCACCAGAAACTAGCGGGGCCCGTGGGGAGACCCAGTACTTC.

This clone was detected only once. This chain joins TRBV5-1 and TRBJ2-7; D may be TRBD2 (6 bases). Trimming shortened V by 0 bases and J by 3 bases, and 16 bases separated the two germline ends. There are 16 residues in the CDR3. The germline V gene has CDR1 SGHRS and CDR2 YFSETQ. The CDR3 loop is CASSLGPGENDYEQYF. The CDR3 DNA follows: TGCGCCAGCAGCTTGGGCCCGGGAGAAAATGACTACGAGCAGTACTTC.

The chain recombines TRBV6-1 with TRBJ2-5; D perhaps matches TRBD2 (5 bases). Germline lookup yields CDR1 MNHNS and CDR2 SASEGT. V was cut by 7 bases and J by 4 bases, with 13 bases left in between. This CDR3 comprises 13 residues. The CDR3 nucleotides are TGTGCCAGCACTTGGACGGCGGGAGAGACCCAGTACTTC. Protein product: CASTWTAGETQYF.

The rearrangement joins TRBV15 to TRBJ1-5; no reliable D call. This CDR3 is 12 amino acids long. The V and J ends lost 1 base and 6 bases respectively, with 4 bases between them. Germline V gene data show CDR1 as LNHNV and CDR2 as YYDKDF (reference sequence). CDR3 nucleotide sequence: TGTGCCACCAGCAGAGGTGGTCAGCCCCAGCATTTT. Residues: CATSRGGQPQHF.

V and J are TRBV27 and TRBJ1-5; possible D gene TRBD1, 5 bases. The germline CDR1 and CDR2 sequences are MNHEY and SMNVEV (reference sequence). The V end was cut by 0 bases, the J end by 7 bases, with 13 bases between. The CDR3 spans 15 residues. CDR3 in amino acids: CASSLSRRGGQPQHF. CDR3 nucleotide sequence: TGTGCCAGCAGTTTATCACGGCGCGGGGGGCAGCCCCAGCATTTT.